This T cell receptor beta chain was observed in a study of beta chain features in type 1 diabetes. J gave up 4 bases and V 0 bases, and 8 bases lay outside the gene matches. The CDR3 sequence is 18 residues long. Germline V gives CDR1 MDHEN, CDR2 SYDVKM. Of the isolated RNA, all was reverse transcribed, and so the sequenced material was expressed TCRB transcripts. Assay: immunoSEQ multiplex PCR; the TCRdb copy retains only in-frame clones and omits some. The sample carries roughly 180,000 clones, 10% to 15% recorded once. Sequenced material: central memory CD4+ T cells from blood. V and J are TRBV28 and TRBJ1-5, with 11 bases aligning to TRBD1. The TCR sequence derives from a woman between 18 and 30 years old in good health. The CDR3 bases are TGTGCCAGCAGTTTATGGGCTGGAGGGACAGGGGGTAATCAGCCCCAGCATTTT. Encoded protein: CASSLWAGGTGGNQPQHF.